This entry lists 27 T cell receptor beta chains sequenced from one sample in a study of cytotoxic CD8 clonotypes in ibrutinib-treated CLL. The repertoire was sequenced with immunoSEQ multiplex PCR; TCRdb's copy has only in-frame clones and lacks some. This sample has hundreds of thousands of clones, with roughly 67% found just once. The specimen comprised PBMCs, sampled after 36 months of ibrutinib treatment. The source of these receptors is a human donor with chronic lymphocytic leukemia.

This clone has only a few counts. The chain employs TRBV9 and TRBJ1-6; D call uncertain. This CDR3 has 14 residues. Between the trimmed V and J ends, which lost 4 bases and 7 bases, there was a span of 12 bases. CDR1 is SGDLS and CDR2 is YYNGEE in the germline V gene. Here the CDR3 DNA reads TGTGCCAGCAGCTCGAGCGGCCCCAATTCACCCCTCCACTTT. It is translated as CASSSSGPNSPLHF.

The sample holds one count of this clone. The J gene is TRBJ2-3, the V gene TRBV6-5, with TRBD1 matching 8 bases. The CDR3 extends over 14 amino acids. Looked up from germline, CDR1 is MNHEY and CDR2 is SVGAGI. J was trimmed by 4 bases and V by 7 bases; bases with no gene match: 7. CDR3: CASKQGTGADTQYF. CDR3 bases: TGTGCCAGCAAACAGGGGACAGGTGCAGATACGCAGTATTTT.

The DNA of the CDR3 is TGTGCCAGCAGTTACTCGATATTTACGGCTTTCTTT. Amino acids: CASSYSIFTAFF. The rearrangement links TRBV6-6 to TRBJ1-1; D is ambiguous. V was shortened by 0 bases and J by 11 bases, with 10 bases between the two germline ends. The V gene's germline CDR1 is MNHNY and CDR2 SVGAGI (reference sequence). The CDR3 spans 12 residues.

The sample holds one count of this clone. V usage is TRBV29-1 and J usage is TRBJ2-3; no firm D call. Trimming pared 3 bases from V and 3 bases from J, leaving 10 bases between. Germline CDR1 SQVTM, CDR2 ANQGSEA. The CDR3 is 13 amino acids. CDR3 residues: CSVDPGRTDTQYF. The CDR3 nucleotides are TGCAGCGTTGATCCGGGCCGAACAGATACGCAGTATTTT.

This clone was seen a few times. The chain carries TRBV6-5 and TRBJ2-7; TRBD1 matches at 9 bases. The germline CDR1 and CDR2 sequences are MNHEY and SVGAGI. V dropped 4 bases and J dropped 3; count of bases not matched to a gene: 7. CDR3 length: 15 residues. In DNA form, the CDR3 reads TGTGCCAGCAGTTCATCCGGGACAGGGAACTACGAGCAGTACTTC. The encoded protein is CASSSSGTGNYEQYF.

V usage is TRBV7-6 and J usage is TRBJ2-5, with D unresolved. Trimming cost V 4 bases and J 5 bases, with 8 bases left between them. The CDR3 totals 12 residues. Germline V gene data show CDR1 as SGHVS and CDR2 as FNYEAQ. CDR3 region: CASSSSHETQYF. Written as DNA, the CDR3 is TGTGCCAGCAGCTCCTCTCATGAGACCCAGTACTTC.

This chain links TRBV5-1 with TRBJ1-4, with D possibly matching TRBD1 (6 bases). CDR1 and CDR2 (germline): SGHRS, YFSETQ. The CDR3 is made up of 17 amino acids. The germline V and J ends were trimmed by 4 bases and 0 bases, with 16 bases remaining between them. The CDR3 sequence is CASSPTRGLATNEKLFF. CDR3 coding DNA: TGCGCCAGCAGCCCGACCAGGGGCCTTGCAACTAATGAAAAACTGTTTTTT.

V gene TRBV5-1 combines with J gene TRBJ2-5, with a weak D call TRBD2 (7 bases). The CDR3 length is 15 residues. V shed 3 bases and J shed 7 bases, with 19 bases lying between them. Germline V gives CDR1 SGHRS, CDR2 YFSETQ. CDR3 amino acids: CASSWTRGAEATQYF. CDR3 in DNA: TGCGCCAGCAGCTGGACTAGGGGGGCGGAGGCGACCCAGTACTTC.

The chain couples TRBV29-1 to TRBJ2-7, with 9 bases matching TRBD1. Germline CDR1 and CDR2: SQVTM and ANQGSEA. The CDR3 is made up of 14 amino acids. V trimming: 7 bases; J trimming: 2 bases; junction bases outside the gene matches: 9. CDR3: CSAFVDRGTYEQYF. CDR3 nucleotides: TGCAGCGCGTTTGTGGACAGGGGAACCTACGAGCAGTACTTC.

DNA for the CDR3: TGTGCCAGCAGTTGGGTGGTAGCGCACTACAATGAGCAGTTCTTC. Its protein is CASSWVVAHYNEQFF. The rearrangement uses TRBV6-6 and TRBJ2-1, with a weak D call TRBD2 (5 bases). The V and J ends lost 4 bases and 3 bases respectively, with 13 bases between them. This CDR3 has 15 residues. Germline loops: CDR1 MNHNY, CDR2 SVGAGI (reference sequence).

There are a few counts of this clone. As DNA, the CDR3 is TGCGCCAGCAGGGACAGGGCGCCCGGGGCCAACGTCCTGACTTTC. Translation: CASRDRAPGANVLTF. The chain has TRBV5-1 and TRBJ2-6; 8 nucleotides align to TRBD1. From germline, CDR1 is SGHRS and CDR2 YFSETQ. This CDR3 has 15 residues. V shed 5 bases, J shed 4 bases, and the junction held 5 bases outside the gene matches.

Here the CDR3 DNA reads TGCGCCAGCAGCTTGGTGGCAGGGGGCGACTACGAGCAGTACTTC. Its translation: CASSLVAGGDYEQYF. This sequence joins TRBV5-1 and TRBJ2-7; 8 bases map to TRBD1. Germline V gives CDR1 SGHRS, CDR2 YFSETQ. The CDR3 covers 15 residues. Trimming removed 0 bases from V and 3 bases from J; junction bases left unmatched: 5.

The chain uses TRBV4-1 and TRBJ2-5, with D possibly called TRBD1 or TRBD2 (6 bases each). V lost 2 bases to trimming and J lost 4 bases, with 11 bases between them. This CDR3 contains 14 residues. The germline V gene encodes CDR1 MGHRA and CDR2 YSYEKL. The CDR3 DNA reads TGCGCCAGCAGCCAATTACAGGGAGGAGAGACCCAGTACTTC. The encoded protein is CASSQLQGGETQYF.

This clone came up once. The chain recombines TRBV10-2 with TRBJ1-6; 10 bases align to TRBD1. The germline V gene has CDR1 WSHSY and CDR2 SAAADI. The V gene end was trimmed by 6 bases and the J gene end by 14 bases; junction bases not matched to a gene: 19. The CDR3 has 17 residues. This CDR3 is CASRKRQGADWGGSLHF. The CDR3, as DNA: TGCGCCAGCAGGAAAAGACAGGGGGCGGACTGGGGGGGATCCCTCCACTTT.

The chain joins TRBV28 to TRBJ2-7; D is possibly TRBD2 (6 bases). Germline V gene sequence: CDR1 MDHEN, CDR2 SYDVKM. Trimming left V 6 bases short and J 6 bases short, with 21 bases between. This CDR3 comprises 15 residues. The CDR3 loop reads CASSPPSTRGVEQYF. DNA for the CDR3: TGTGCCAGCAGCCCCCCCTCGACTAGAGGGGTCGAGCAGTACTTC.

A single count supports this clone. V usage is TRBV27 and J usage is TRBJ2-1; TRBD1 aligns across 11 bases. This CDR3 spans 15 amino acids. Germline-derived CDR1 and CDR2 are MNHEY and SMNVEV (reference sequence). The trim removed 5 bases at V and 8 bases at J, leaving 8 bases unmatched. CDR3 DNA sequence: TGTGCCAGCAGTCCCGGGACAGGGGGTGGATATGAGCAGTTCTTC. Translation: CASSPGTGGGYEQFF.

V is TRBV5-1 and J is TRBJ2-2; possible D gene TRBD2, 7 bases. This CDR3 has 13 amino acids. Trimming stripped 4 bases from V and 7 bases from J, with 11 bases between. The germline CDR1 and CDR2 sequences are SGHRS and YFSETQ. Here the CDR3 reads CASSRGTNGELFF. In DNA, the CDR3 is TGCGCCAGCAGCAGGGGGACTAACGGGGAGCTGTTTTTT.

The genes are TRBV5-1 and TRBJ2-1, with TRBD2 as a possible D gene (5 bases). The CDR3 is 15 residues long. Germline V gene lookup returns CDR1 SGHRS and CDR2 YFSETQ. V gave up 1 base and J gave up 4 bases, with 12 bases separating them. The DNA of the CDR3 is TGCGCCAGCAGCTTGTTATCGGGGTTTTACAATGAGCAGTTCTTC. It specifies CASSLLSGFYNEQFF. Drawing the rest from reference TRBV5-1 and TRBJ2-1, the complete variable domain is KAGVTQTPRYLIKTRGQQVTLSCSPISGHRSVSWYQQTPGQGLQFLFEYFSETQRNKGNFPGRFSGRQFSNSRSEMNVSTLELGDSALYLCASSLLSGFYNEQFFGPGTRLTVL.

The chain recombines TRBV5-1 with TRBJ2-2; 8 positions agree with TRBD2. The CDR3 has 15 amino acids. The germline CDR1 and CDR2 sequences are SGHRS and YFSETQ. V lost 4 bases, J lost 5 bases, and 7 bases stayed unmatched. CDR3 sequence (DNA): TGCGCCAGCAGCCCGACTAGCGTGAGGACCGGGGAGCTGTTTTTT. Amino acids: CASSPTSVRTGELFF. Drawing the rest from reference TRBV5-1 and TRBJ2-2, the complete variable domain is KAGVTQTPRYLIKTRGQQVTLSCSPISGHRSVSWYQQTPGQGLQFLFEYFSETQRNKGNFPGRFSGRQFSNSRSEMNVSTLELGDSALYLCASSPTSVRTGELFFGEGSRLTVL.

This clone was recorded once. The chain is built from TRBV4-1 and TRBJ2-7; no definite D call. V lost 1 base and J lost 1, with 8 bases in between. The CDR3 spans 14 residues. Germline V lookup: CDR1 MGHRA, CDR2 YSYEKL. In DNA form, the CDR3 reads TGCGCCAGCAGCCAAGTCGGCAGTTCCTACGAGCAGTACTTC. Translated: CASSQVGSSYEQYF.

This chain uses TRBV10-3 with TRBJ1-2; 11 bases align to TRBD1. The germline gives CDR1 ENHRY, CDR2 SYGVKD. The CDR3 sequence is 15 residues long. V was pared by 6 bases and J by 2 bases, with 5 bases of the junction left unmatched. CDR3 loop: CAISAGQGANYGYTF. In DNA form, the CDR3 reads TGTGCCATCAGCGCCGGACAGGGGGCGAACTATGGCTACACCTTC.

The chain carries TRBV27 and TRBJ2-7, with TRBD2 identical over 9 bases. Germline CDR1 reads MNHEY; CDR2 reads SMNVEV (reference sequence). The V segment lost 3 bases and the J segment 3 bases; nucleotides outside the gene matches: 12. The CDR3 extends over 17 amino acids. The CDR3 is CASSFLSGTSFIYEQYF. CDR3 DNA sequence: TGTGCCAGCAGTTTCCTATCCGGGACTAGCTTTATCTACGAGCAGTACTTC.

The rearrangement links TRBV20-1 to TRBJ1-2; D ambiguous. Trimming took 6 bases from V and 8 from J, leaving 10 bases between them. Germline CDR1 reads DFQATT; CDR2 reads SNEGSKA (reference sequence). CDR3 size: 10 residues. The CDR3 DNA reads as TGCAGTGCGAAGGTTGAGGGCTACACCTTC. Protein sequence: CSAKVEGYTF.

This chain connects TRBV6-6 to TRBJ2-1; D ambiguous. The V end was cut by 2 bases, the J end by 6 bases, with 8 bases between. The CDR3 covers 13 residues. Germline CDR1 MNHNY, CDR2 SVGAGI (reference sequence). CDR3 protein: CASSYGPSNEQFF. The DNA of the CDR3 is TGTGCCAGCAGTTACGGGCCTAGCAATGAGCAGTTCTTC.

This clone was picked up a small number of times. Other nucleotide sequences in the sample specify the same CDR3. The CDR3 DNA reads TGCGCCAGCAGCCTGGGAGGGGCTGGGGCCAACGTCCTGACTTTC. Its translation: CASSLGGAGANVLTF. The V gene is TRBV5-1, the J gene TRBJ2-6; 7 nucleotides match TRBD2. The CDR3 runs 15 residues. Germline-derived CDR1 and CDR2 are SGHRS and YFSETQ. After removal of 4 bases from V and 2 bases from J, the junction contained 3 bases not matched to a gene.

This rearrangement joins TRBV7-3 to TRBJ2-2; 9 nucleotides match TRBD1. Trimming cost V 2 bases and J 1 base; bases outside gene matches: 5. The CDR3 runs to 17 residues. The V gene's germline CDR1 is SGHTA and CDR2 FQGTGA. Here the CDR3 DNA reads TGTGCCAGCAGCTTAGGGACAGGGCTTTGGAACACCGGGGAGCTGTTTTTT. It is translated as CASSLGTGLWNTGELFF. The full variable domain, in which reference TRBV7-3 and TRBJ2-2 provide the parts outside the CDR3, is GAGVSQTPSNKVTEKGKYVELRCDPISGHTALYWYRQSLGQGPEFLIYFQGTGAADDSGLPNDRFFAVRPEGSVSTLKIQRTERGDSAVYLCASSLGTGLWNTGELFFGEGSRLTVL.

V usage is TRBV18 and J usage is TRBJ1-2, with 8 bases fitting TRBD1. The CDR3 consists of 16 residues. Germline loops: CDR1 KGHSH, CDR2 LQKENI. V trimming: 3 bases; J trimming: 0 bases; junction bases outside the gene matches: 6. CDR3 coding DNA: TGTGCCAGCTCACCCGGACAGGGCCATCCTAACTATGGCTACACCTTC. Its protein is CASSPGQGHPNYGYTF. Combining the CDR3 with reference TRBV18 and TRBJ1-2 gives the whole variable domain NAGVMQNPRHLVRRRGQEARLRCSPMKGHSHVYWYRQLPEEGLKFMVYLQKENIIDESGMPKERFSAEFPKEGPSILRIQQVVRGDSAAYFCASSPGQGHPNYGYTFGSGTRLTVV.